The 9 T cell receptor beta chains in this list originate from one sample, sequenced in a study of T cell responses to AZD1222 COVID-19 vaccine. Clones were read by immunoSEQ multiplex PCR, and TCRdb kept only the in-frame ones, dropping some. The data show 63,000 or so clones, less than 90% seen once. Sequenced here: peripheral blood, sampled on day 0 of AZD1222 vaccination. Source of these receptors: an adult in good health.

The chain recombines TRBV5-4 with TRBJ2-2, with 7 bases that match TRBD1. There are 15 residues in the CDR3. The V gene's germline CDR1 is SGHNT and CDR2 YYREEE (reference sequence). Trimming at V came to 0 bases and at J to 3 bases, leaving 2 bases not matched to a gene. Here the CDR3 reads CASSLGQGDTGELFF. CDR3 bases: TGTGCCAGCAGCTTGGGACAGGGCGACACCGGGGAGCTGTTTTTT. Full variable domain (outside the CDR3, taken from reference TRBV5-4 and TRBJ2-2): ETGVTQSPTHLIKTRGQQVTLRCSSQSGHNTVSWYQQALGQGPQFIFQYYREEENGRGNFPPRFSGLQFPNYSSELNVNALELDDSALYLCASSLGQGDTGELFFGEGSRLTVL.

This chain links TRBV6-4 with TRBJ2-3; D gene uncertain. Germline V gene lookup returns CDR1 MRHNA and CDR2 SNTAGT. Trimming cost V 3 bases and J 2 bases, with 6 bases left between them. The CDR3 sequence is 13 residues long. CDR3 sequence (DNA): TGTGCCAGCAGTGATTCGTACACAGATACGCAGTATTTT. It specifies CASSDSYTDTQYF.

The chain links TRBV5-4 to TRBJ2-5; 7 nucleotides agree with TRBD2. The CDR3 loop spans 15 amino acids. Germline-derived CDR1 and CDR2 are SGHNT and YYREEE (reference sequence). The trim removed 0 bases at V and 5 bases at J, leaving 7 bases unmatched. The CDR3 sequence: CASSLDGGVGETQYF. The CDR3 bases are TGTGCCAGCAGCTTGGATGGGGGGGTGGGCGAGACCCAGTACTTC.

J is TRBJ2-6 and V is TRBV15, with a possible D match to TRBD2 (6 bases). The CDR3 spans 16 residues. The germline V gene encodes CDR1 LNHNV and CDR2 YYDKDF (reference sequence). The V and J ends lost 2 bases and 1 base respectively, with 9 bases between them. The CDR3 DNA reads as TGTGCCACCAGCAGACCCGGGGGTTCTGGGGCCAACGTCCTGACTTTC. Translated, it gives CATSRPGGSGANVLTF.

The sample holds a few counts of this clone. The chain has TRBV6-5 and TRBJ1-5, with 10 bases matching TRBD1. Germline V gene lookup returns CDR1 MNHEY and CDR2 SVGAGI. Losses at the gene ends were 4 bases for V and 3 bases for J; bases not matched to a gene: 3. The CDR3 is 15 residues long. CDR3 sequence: CASSWTGGFNQPQHF. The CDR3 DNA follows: TGTGCCAGCAGTTGGACAGGGGGATTCAATCAGCCCCAGCATTTT.

The CDR3 DNA sequence: TGTGCCAGCAGAGAGTGGGGCTTCGACACTGAAGCTTTCTTT. This translates into CASREWGFDTEAFF. The chain couples TRBV6-5 to TRBJ1-1; tentatively, D is TRBD1 (5 bases). V was shortened by 6 bases and J by 3 bases, with 14 bases between the two germline ends. The CDR3 is made up of 14 amino acids. Germline CDR1 reads MNHEY; CDR2 reads SVGAGI.

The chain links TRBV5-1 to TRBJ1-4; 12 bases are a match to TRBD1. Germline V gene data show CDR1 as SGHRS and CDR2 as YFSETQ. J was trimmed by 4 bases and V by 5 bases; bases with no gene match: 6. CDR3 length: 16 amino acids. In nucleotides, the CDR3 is TGCGCCAGCAGGTCCGGGACAGGGGGCGTTAATGAAAAACTGTTTTTT. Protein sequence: CASRSGTGGVNEKLFF.

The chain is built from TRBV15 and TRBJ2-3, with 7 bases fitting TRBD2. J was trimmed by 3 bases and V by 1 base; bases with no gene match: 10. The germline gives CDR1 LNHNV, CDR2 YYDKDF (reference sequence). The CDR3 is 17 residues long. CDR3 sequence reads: CATSRVAGMTRTDTQYF. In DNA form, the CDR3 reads TGTGCCACCAGCAGAGTAGCGGGTATGACCAGGACAGATACGCAGTATTTT.

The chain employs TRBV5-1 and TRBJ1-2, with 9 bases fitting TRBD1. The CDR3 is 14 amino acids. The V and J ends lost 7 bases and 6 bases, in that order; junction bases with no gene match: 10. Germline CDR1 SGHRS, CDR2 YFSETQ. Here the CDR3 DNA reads TGCGCCAGCCAGGGGACAGGGTCGACGGATGGCTACACCTTC. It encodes CASQGTGSTDGYTF.